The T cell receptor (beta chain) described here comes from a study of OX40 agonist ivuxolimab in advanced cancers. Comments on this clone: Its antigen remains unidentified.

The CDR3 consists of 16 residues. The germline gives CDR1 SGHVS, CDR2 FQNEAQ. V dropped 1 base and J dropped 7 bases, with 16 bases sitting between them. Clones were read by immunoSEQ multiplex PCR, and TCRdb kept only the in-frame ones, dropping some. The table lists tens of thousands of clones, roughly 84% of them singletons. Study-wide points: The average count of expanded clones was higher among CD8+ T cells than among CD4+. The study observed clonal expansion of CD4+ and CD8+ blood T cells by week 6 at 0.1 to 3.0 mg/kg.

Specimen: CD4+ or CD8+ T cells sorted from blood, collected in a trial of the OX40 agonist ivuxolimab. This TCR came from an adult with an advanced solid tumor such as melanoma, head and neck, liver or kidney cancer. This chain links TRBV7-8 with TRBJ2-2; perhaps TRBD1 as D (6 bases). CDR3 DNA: TGTGCCAGCAGCTTAGTTGGGCAGGGGAGTGTCGGGGAGCTGTTTTTT. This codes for CASSLVGQGSVGELFF. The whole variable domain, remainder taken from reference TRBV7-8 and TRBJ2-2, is GAGVSQSPRYKVAKRGQDVALRCDPISGHVSLFWYQQALGQGPEFLTYFQNEAQLDKSGLPSDRFFAERPEGSVSTLKIQRTQQEDSAVYLCASSLVGQGSVGELFFGEGSRLTVL.